This entry describes one TCR beta chain. Unique molecular identifiers tagged the TCRbeta library. TCRdb re-called the PCR reads through MiXCR, storing one row per CDR3 protein. The profile shows approximately 200,000 distinct CDR3 sequences, about 14% of them singletons. This entry belongs to a study of T-cell reconstitution after alpha-beta-depleted transplantation in children. The CDR3 extends over 15 amino acids. V was trimmed by 4 bases and J by 6 bases, leaving 16 bases between them. Germline lookup yields CDR1 SGHVS and CDR2 FQNEAQ. This TCR came from a human donor who donated a stem cell graft to a child with acute lymphoblastic leukemia. The chain joins TRBV7-8 to TRBJ1-5; D gene unclear. Specimen: PBMCs from the stem cell graft donor, collected from the stem cell graft. This CDR3 reads CASSSHVPGVQPQHF. In DNA form, the CDR3 reads TGTGCCAGCAGCTCCCACGTTCCGGGTGTTCAGCCCCAGCATTTT. Complete variable domain (other parts from reference TRBV7-8 and TRBJ1-5): GAGVSQSPRYKVAKRGQDVALRCDPISGHVSLFWYQQALGQGPEFLTYFQNEAQLDKSGLPSDRFFAERPEGSVSTLKIQRTQQEDSAVYLCASSSHVPGVQPQHFGDGTRLSIL.